This TCR beta chain emerged from a study of prognosis after radiotherapy for stage I lung cancer. Study summary: The patients included around 13 who had newly diagnosed primary stage I lung tumors, along with four or five others who had oligometastatic NSCLC after their primary tumor had been surgically resected.

Study-wide points: Reduced unique TCR clone counts were recorded after stereotactic body radiation therapy, with a median of roughly 10,000 versus 7,000.

Turning to this clonotype: Its antigen is as yet unknown. With only one base between it and a far larger clone, this is likely a read error.

From genomic DNA, two-round multiplex PCR was used to amplify TCR beta CDR3. The first round of PCR was done with primers that matched each TRBV and TRBJ gene. Universal primers were used in the second round of PCR. TCRdb itself ran the multiplex PCR reads through MiXCR, one entry per CDR3 protein. Seen here are about 20,000 distinct CDR3 sequences, about 40% observed once, and the top ten hold roughly 32%. Peripheral blood samples of roughly 6 milliliters were drawn at each of two time points. Germline V gene sequence: CDR1 MRHNA, CDR2 SNTAGT. The CDR3 length is 16 residues. V was clipped by 6 bases and J by 7 bases, with 21 bases between them.

The specimen comprised PBMCs, sampled before or after stereotactic body radiation therapy (not recorded which). This receptor was taken from a donor over 45 with non-small cell lung cancer. This chain joins TRBV6-4 and TRBJ2-2; D possibly uses TRBD1 or TRBD2 (7 bases each). The CDR3 loop reads CASSRAQGGSGGELFF. The CDR3 DNA sequence: TGTGCCAGCAGCCGAGCCCAGGGGGGGTCGGGCGGGGAGCTGTTTTTT.